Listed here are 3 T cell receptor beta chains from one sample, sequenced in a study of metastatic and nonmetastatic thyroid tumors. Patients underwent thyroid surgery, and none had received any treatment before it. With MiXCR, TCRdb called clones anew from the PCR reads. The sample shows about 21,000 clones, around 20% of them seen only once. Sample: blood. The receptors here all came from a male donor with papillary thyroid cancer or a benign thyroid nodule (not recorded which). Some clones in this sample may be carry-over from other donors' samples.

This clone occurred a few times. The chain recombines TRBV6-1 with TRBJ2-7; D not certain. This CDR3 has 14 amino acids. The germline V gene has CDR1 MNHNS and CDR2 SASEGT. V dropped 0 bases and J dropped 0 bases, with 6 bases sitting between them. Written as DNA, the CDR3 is TGTGCCAGCAGTGAAGCGGAGAGCTCCTACGAGCAGTACTTC. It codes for CASSEAESSYEQYF.

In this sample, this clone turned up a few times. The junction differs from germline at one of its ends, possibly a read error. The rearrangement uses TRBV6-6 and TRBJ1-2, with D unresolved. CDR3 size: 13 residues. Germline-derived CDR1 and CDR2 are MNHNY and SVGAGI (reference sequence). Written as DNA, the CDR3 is TGTGCCATCAGTTATACGACATTCAGTGGCTACACCTTC. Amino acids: CAISYTTFSGYTF.

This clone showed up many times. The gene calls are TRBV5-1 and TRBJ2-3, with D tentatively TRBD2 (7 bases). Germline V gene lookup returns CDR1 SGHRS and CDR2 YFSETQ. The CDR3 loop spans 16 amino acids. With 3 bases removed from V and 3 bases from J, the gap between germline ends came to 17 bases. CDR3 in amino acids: CASSSRTRGETDTQYF. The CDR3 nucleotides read TGCGCCAGCAGCTCCAGGACTAGGGGGGAAACAGATACGCAGTATTTT.